Shown below are 2 T cell receptor beta chains from a single sample sequenced in a study of blood T cells in healthy people across ages. Using a J-beta primer mix together with a sample-barcoded 5' primer, a second PCR was run for roughly 6 to 11 cycles. In TCRdb, the 5' RACE reads were re-called with MiXCR into one record per CDR3 protein. This sample has some 710,000 distinct CDR3 sequences, with about 20% found just once. The sample taken for sequencing was blood. These receptor sequences come from a man in his 70s in good health.

Note on this clonotype: A read error may explain this, as a much larger clone is one base away. This chain uses TRBV29-1 with TRBJ1-2; D is perhaps TRBD1 (5 bases). The CDR3 consists of 13 residues. Per the germline V gene, CDR1 is SQVTM and CDR2 is ANQGSEA. The DNA of the CDR3 is TGCAGCGTTGAAGATTGGCAGGGCTATGACTACACCTTC. It translates to CSVEDWQGYDYTF.

The CDR3 region has the DNA TGTGCCAGCAGAAGGGAGAGGGAGAACCTTCACGAGCAGTACGTC. It yields the protein CASRRERENLHEQYV. The V gene is TRBV28, the J gene TRBJ2-5; maybe TRBD2 (5 bases). TRBJ2-7 matches the DNA end more closely, so the J call is doubtful. The CDR3 is 15 amino acids. CDR1 MDHEN and CDR2 SYDVKM come from the germline V gene.